Following are 26 T cell receptor beta chains from one sample sequenced in a study of blood T cell repertoires in COVID-19 (dated by TCRdb to the early 2020s). The protocol used for the library was the immunoSEQ multiplex PCR assay. TCRdb's version of the immuneACCESS table is confined to in-frame rearrangements and falls short of the full clone set. An unresolved V gene accounts for under half of the shortfall where checked; the remainder is of unknown origin. Counted in this sample were 250,000 to 350,000 clones; 80% to 90% of them appeared once. Jointly, the top ten make up approximately 7.8% of the sample. What was sequenced was peripheral blood. These receptor sequences come from a woman aged 45-65 years who had recovered from COVID-19.

The chain is built from TRBV20-1 and TRBJ2-4; 7 nucleotides match TRBD1. The CDR3 has 12 residues. V was pared by 3 bases and J by 9 bases, with 5 bases of the junction left unmatched. Germline lookup yields CDR1 DFQATT and CDR2 SNEGSKA (reference sequence). The CDR3 loop reads CSASTGEGIQYF. The CDR3 nucleotides are TGCAGTGCTAGTACAGGGGAAGGCATTCAGTACTTC.

This clone appeared a few times. This rearrangement joins TRBV6-1 to TRBJ2-3; possibly TRBD2 for D (6 bases). With 2 bases removed from V and 2 bases from J, the gap between germline ends came to 14 bases. Germline V gene data show CDR1 as MNHNS and CDR2 as SASEGT. The CDR3 is 16 residues long. CDR3 region: CASSEFSGTTTDTQYF. The CDR3, as DNA: TGTGCCAGCAGTGAATTTAGCGGAACGACCACAGATACGCAGTATTTT.

The genes are TRBV12-3 or TRBV12-4 and TRBJ1-5; D is unclear. Trimming removed 4 bases at V and 7 bases at J, with 8 bases between. This CDR3 contains 12 residues. The CDR3 DNA sequence: TGTGCCAGCAGTTCGAGGGTACAGCCCCAGCATTTT. Its protein product is CASSSRVQPQHF.

The chain employs TRBV5-1 and TRBJ2-4; 9 positions match TRBD2. Germline V lookup: CDR1 SGHRS, CDR2 YFSETQ. J lost 6 bases, V lost 0 bases, and 7 bases had no gene match. CDR3 length: 16 amino acids. The CDR3 nucleotides are TGCGCCAGCAGCTTGGGGGCTAGCGGGAATTTAAACATTCAGTACTTC. This sequence encodes CASSLGASGNLNIQYF.

This chain links TRBV2 with TRBJ2-2, with TRBD2 as a possible D gene (6 bases). Per germline, CDR1 SNHLY and CDR2 FYNNEI. This CDR3 region has 15 residues. V shed 5 bases and J shed 2 bases, with 12 bases lying between them. Here the CDR3 DNA reads TGTGCCAGCAGTTCCCTGGGAGGAAACACCGGGGAGCTGTTTTTT. As protein: CASSSLGGNTGELFF.

The chain links TRBV2 to TRBJ2-3; D is perhaps TRBD1 (5 bases). The germline gives CDR1 SNHLY, CDR2 FYNNEI. CDR3 length: 14 residues. V lost 7 bases and J 0 bases, leaving 11 bases between the germline ends. The CDR3 is CASTTGPSTDTQYF. CDR3 nucleotides: TGTGCCAGCACAACAGGCCCCAGCACAGATACGCAGTATTTT.

The chain employs TRBV19 and TRBJ1-5, with D possibly TRBD1 on 6 matching bases. V was pared by 4 bases and J by 1 base, with 14 bases between. Germline lookup yields CDR1 LNHDA and CDR2 SQIVND (reference sequence). The CDR3 length is 16 residues. CDR3 sequence (DNA): TGTGCCAGTAGTACTGACAGGCCTTCAAGCAATCAGCCCCAGCATTTT. Encoded protein: CASSTDRPSSNQPQHF.

Of note for this clone: This CDR3 is also generated by other DNA sequences in the sample. J is TRBJ1-4 and V is TRBV7-9; TRBD1 aligns across 8 bases. The V segment lost 4 bases and the J segment 7 bases; nucleotides outside the gene matches: 5. Germline CDR1 reads SEHNR; CDR2 reads FQNEAQ (reference sequence). This CDR3 has 14 residues. DNA of the CDR3: TGTGCCAGCAGCTCCGGACAGGGCCGTGAAAAACTGTTTTTT. Protein sequence: CASSSGQGREKLFF.

With respect to this clone: Other nucleotide sequences from this sample produce the same CDR3. The V call is TRBV7-2, the J call TRBJ2-2; perhaps TRBD2 as D (6 bases). CDR3 length: 15 amino acids. Germline lookup yields CDR1 SGHTA and CDR2 FQGNSA. Trimming took off 1 base at V and 0 bases at J, with 6 bases between the two ends. CDR3 DNA: TGTGCCAGCAGCTTAGGACTAGCGAACACCGGGGAGCTGTTTTTT. As protein: CASSLGLANTGELFF.

This sequence joins TRBV6-4 and TRBJ2-2; the D gene is possibly TRBD2 (5 bases). Looked up from germline, CDR1 is MRHNA and CDR2 is SNTAGT. The CDR3 has 14 amino acids. V lost 4 bases to trimming and J lost 3 bases, with 9 bases between them. For the CDR3, the DNA is TGTGCCAGCAGTGGAGCGGAAGACACCGGGGAGCTGTTTTTT. Translation gives CASSGAEDTGELFF.

V and J are TRBV19 and TRBJ2-1; D gene ambiguous. Trimming took 5 bases from V and 6 from J, leaving 20 bases between them. This CDR3 is 16 amino acids long. Per the germline V gene, CDR1 is LNHDA and CDR2 is SQIVND (reference sequence). CDR3 nucleotides: TGTGCCAGTAGTGGGCGCTTGGGCGCACCCAGCAATGAGCAGTTCTTC. Protein product: CASSGRLGAPSNEQFF.

This clone was picked up a small number of times. The chain's CDR3 is CASSWPGQGINEQYF. In DNA form, the CDR3 reads TGCGCCAGCAGCTGGCCGGGACAGGGGATTAACGAGCAGTACTTC. This sequence joins TRBV5-1 and TRBJ2-7; 10 nucleotides line up with TRBD1. This CDR3 is 15 amino acids long. V lost 3 bases to trimming and J lost 5 bases; unmatched junction nucleotides: 8. Germline V gene lookup returns CDR1 SGHRS and CDR2 YFSETQ.

This clone turned up a few times. V is TRBV2 and J is TRBJ1-4; D remains ambiguous. CDR1 is SNHLY, CDR2 FYNNEI, per germline. The V gene lost 11 bases and the J gene lost 3 bases, with 16 bases spanning the gap. The length of the CDR3 is 14 residues. The CDR3 DNA reads TGTGCCTCTATCGAGGGCAACGCTAATGAAAAACTGTTTTTT. Translated, it gives CASIEGNANEKLFF.

A single count supports this clone. The rearrangement joins TRBV20-1 to TRBJ1-6; a possible D gene is TRBD1 (6 bases). The CDR3 consists of 16 residues. The germline V gene encodes CDR1 DFQATT and CDR2 SNEGSKA (reference sequence). V was cut by 5 bases and J by 0 bases, with 14 bases left in between. The CDR3 nucleotides are TGCAGTGCTGGTGGCCTGGGGGCCTCCTATAATTCACCCCTCCACTTT. It yields the protein CSAGGLGASYNSPLHF.

The chain uses TRBV10-3 and TRBJ2-5; 7 bases fit TRBD1. The CDR3 spans 14 residues. Trimming removed 3 bases from V and 2 bases from J; junction bases left unmatched: 3. Germline V CDR1 and CDR2: ENHRY, SYGVKD. The CDR3 loop is CAISDGDRQETQYF. Here the CDR3 DNA reads TGTGCCATCAGTGATGGGGACAGACAAGAGACCCAGTACTTC.

The J gene is TRBJ1-1, the V gene TRBV7-9, with a possible D match to TRBD1 (6 bases). Trimming took off 3 bases at V and 8 bases at J, with 13 bases between the two ends. Germline V gene sequence: CDR1 SEHNR, CDR2 FQNEAQ (reference sequence). The CDR3 contains 13 residues. This chain's CDR3 is CASSLGIQGEAFF. CDR3 bases: TGTGCCAGCAGCTTGGGTATTCAGGGGGAAGCTTTCTTT.

The CDR3 here is CASSYRGSGELFF. The CDR3 DNA follows: TGTGCCAGCAGTTACAGGGGCAGCGGGGAGCTGTTTTTT. The V and J genes are TRBV5-6 and TRBJ2-2; 7 bases are a match to TRBD1. Germline lookup yields CDR1 SGHDT and CDR2 YYEEEE. The length of the CDR3 is 13 residues. V shed 5 bases, J shed 7 bases, and the junction held 5 bases outside the gene matches.

V and J are TRBV7-3 and TRBJ1-1; weak D call: TRBD1 (5 bases). Deletions cut 2 bases from V and 0 bases from J, with 19 bases between. From germline, CDR1 is SGHTA and CDR2 FQGTGA. The CDR3 loop spans 18 amino acids. CDR3 amino acids: CASSLYGVDRLLNTEAFF. The CDR3 DNA follows: TGTGCCAGCAGCTTATACGGCGTTGACAGACTTTTGAACACTGAAGCTTTCTTT.

This chain connects TRBV30 to TRBJ1-1; 8 bases agree with TRBD1. The V and J ends lost 5 bases and 8 bases, in that order; junction bases with no gene match: 7. Germline V gives CDR1 GTSNPN, CDR2 SVGIG (reference sequence). The length of the CDR3 is 12 residues. The chain's CDR3 is CAWGRTGFEAFF. The CDR3 DNA reads as TGTGCCTGGGGAAGGACAGGGTTCGAAGCTTTCTTT. Complete variable domain (other parts from reference TRBV30 and TRBJ1-1): SQTIHQWPATLVQPVGSPLSLECTVEGTSNPNLYWYRQAAGRGLQLLFYSVGIGQISSEVPQNLSASRPQDRQFILSSKKLLLSDSGFYLCAWGRTGFEAFFGQGTRLTVV.

This clone was found once. The chain employs TRBV2 and TRBJ1-2, with TRBD1 matching over 11 bases. The CDR3 sequence is 17 residues long. V was pared by 6 bases and J by 5 bases, with 14 bases of the junction left unmatched. Germline assignment: CDR1 SNHLY and CDR2 FYNNEI. The CDR3 DNA reads as TGTGCCAGCAGCGAGGACAGGGGGCTTCTTAGCTCATATGGCTACACCTTC. Its protein product is CASSEDRGLLSSYGYTF.

The chain couples TRBV28 to TRBJ1-4; TRBD1 aligns across 9 bases. CDR1 MDHEN and CDR2 SYDVKM come from the germline V gene. CDR3 length: 16 amino acids. V gave up 3 bases and J gave up 7 bases; unmatched junction bases: 9. CDR3 nucleotides: TGTGCCAGCAGTTTTCGGTGGACAGGGGAAGGTGAAAAACTGTTTTTT. This gives the protein CASSFRWTGEGEKLFF.

The chain links TRBV6-5 to TRBJ1-2; possible D gene TRBD1, 5 bases. CDR3 length equals 13 residues. Germline V gene lookup returns CDR1 MNHEY and CDR2 SVGAGI. Trimming left V 6 bases short and J 5 bases short, with 13 bases between. CDR3 sequence (DNA): TGTGCCAGCAGGATGACAGTCCTATATGGCTACACCTTC. Its protein product is CASRMTVLYGYTF.

The chain combines TRBV11-1 with TRBJ2-7; D might be TRBD1 (7 bases). V was pared by 2 bases and J by 6 bases, with 11 bases between. This CDR3 region has 13 residues. The V gene's germline CDR1 is SGHAT and CDR2 FQDESV (reference sequence). As DNA, the CDR3 is TGTGCCAGCAGCTTAAGACAGGGAGGCGAGCAGTACTTC. Its protein product is CASSLRQGGEQYF.

This chain joins TRBV24-1 and TRBJ1-1, with D unclear. The CDR3 has 12 amino acids. In germline, CDR1 is KGHDR, CDR2 SFDVKD. V gave up 10 bases and J gave up 1 base, with 9 bases separating them. The CDR3 coding sequence is TGTGCCACAGCGGCGGGGAACACTGAAGCTTTCTTT. It encodes CATAAGNTEAFF.

A word on this clone: Other DNA sequences in this sample translate to the same CDR3. This sequence joins TRBV7-2 and TRBJ2-7; D unresolved. The CDR3 extends over 13 amino acids. CDR1 is SGHTA, CDR2 FQGNSA, per germline. Trimming took 0 bases from V and 4 from J, leaving 7 bases between them. CDR3 in DNA: TGTGCCAGCAGCTTAGCGCGAGAATACGAGCAGTACTTC. Its protein product is CASSLAREYEQYF.

This chain connects TRBV11-2 to TRBJ2-7, with D maybe TRBD2 (6 bases). Germline V gene sequence: CDR1 SGHAT, CDR2 FQNNGV. Trimming left V 2 bases short and J 6 bases short, with 11 bases between. The CDR3 has 13 residues. The DNA of the CDR3 is TGTGCCAGCAGCTTAAGCGGGCTTCGCGAGCAGTACTTC. It encodes CASSLSGLREQYF.